This TCR beta chain was documented in a study of blood T cell repertoires in COVID-19. About the research overall: Acute-phase and convalescent COVID-19 samples originated in the United States, Italy and Spain. The cDNA or gDNA used as material had been derived from T cells, B-cell-depleted T cells, or PBMCs.

The CDR3 length is 16 residues. In germline, CDR1 is MNHEY, CDR2 SVGEGT. The V and J ends lost 0 bases and 7 bases, in that order; junction bases with no gene match: 7. Original data processing: From reference gene primer amplification, estimates of nucleated cell counts were derived. The assay was immunoSEQ multiplex PCR, and TCRdb's table has in-frame clones only and misses some. V and J calls plus clone size are reproduced from that table; the DNA served to infer D and trimming. This sample has some 41,000 clones, with 70% to 90% found just once. The source material was peripheral blood. The source of this sequence is a man aged 55-75 years with active COVID-19. J is TRBJ2-1 and V is TRBV6-2 or TRBV6-3; TRBD1 matches 9 bases. Here the CDR3 DNA reads TGTGCCAGCAGTTACTCCCCGGGACAGGGCTCTAATGAGCAGTTCTTC. Its translation is CASSYSPGQGSNEQFF.